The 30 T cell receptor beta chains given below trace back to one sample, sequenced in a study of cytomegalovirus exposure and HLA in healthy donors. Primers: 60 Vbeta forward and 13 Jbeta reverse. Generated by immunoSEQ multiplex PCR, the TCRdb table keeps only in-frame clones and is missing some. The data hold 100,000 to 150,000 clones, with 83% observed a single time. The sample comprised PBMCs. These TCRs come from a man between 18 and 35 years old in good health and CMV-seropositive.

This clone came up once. The CDR3 spells CASSSGGMGNQPQHF. The CDR3 DNA is TGTGCCAGCAGTTCGGGAGGGATGGGCAATCAGCCCCAGCATTTT. The chain links TRBV28 to TRBJ1-5; D is unclear. CDR1 and CDR2 (germline): MDHEN, SYDVKM. The CDR3 is 15 residues long. Trimming removed 4 bases from V and 2 bases from J, with 12 bases in between.

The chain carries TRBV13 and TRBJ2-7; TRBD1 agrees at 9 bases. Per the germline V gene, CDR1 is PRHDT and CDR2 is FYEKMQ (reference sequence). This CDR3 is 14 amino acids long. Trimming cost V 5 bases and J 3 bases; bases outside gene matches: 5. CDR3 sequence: CASSPGTGNYEQYF. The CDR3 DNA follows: TGTGCCAGCAGCCCCGGGACAGGGAACTACGAGCAGTACTTC.

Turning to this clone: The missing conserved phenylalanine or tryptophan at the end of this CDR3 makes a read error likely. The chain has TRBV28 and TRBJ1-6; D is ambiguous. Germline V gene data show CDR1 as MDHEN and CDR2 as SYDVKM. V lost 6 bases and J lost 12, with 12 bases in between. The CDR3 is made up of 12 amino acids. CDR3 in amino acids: CASRRGLVPLHS. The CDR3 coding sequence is TGTGCCAGCAGACGGGGATTAGTACCCCTCCACTCT.

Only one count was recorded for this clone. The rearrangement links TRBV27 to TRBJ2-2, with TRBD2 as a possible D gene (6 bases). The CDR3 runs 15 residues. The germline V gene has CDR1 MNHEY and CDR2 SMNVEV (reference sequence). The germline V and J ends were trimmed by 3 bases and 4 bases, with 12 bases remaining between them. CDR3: CASSLGGASTGELFF. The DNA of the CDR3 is TGTGCCAGCAGTTTGGGCGGGGCCAGCACCGGGGAGCTGTTTTTT.

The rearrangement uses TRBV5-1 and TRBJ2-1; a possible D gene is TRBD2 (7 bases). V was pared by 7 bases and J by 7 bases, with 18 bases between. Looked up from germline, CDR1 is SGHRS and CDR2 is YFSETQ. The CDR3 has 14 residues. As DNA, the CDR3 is TGCGCCAGCGGGGGAGGCGGGGGCTGGAATGAGCAGTTCTTC. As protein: CASGGGGGWNEQFF.

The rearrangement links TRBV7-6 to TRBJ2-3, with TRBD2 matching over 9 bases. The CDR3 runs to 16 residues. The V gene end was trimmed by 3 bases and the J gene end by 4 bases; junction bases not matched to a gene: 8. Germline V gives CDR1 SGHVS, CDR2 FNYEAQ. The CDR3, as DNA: TGTGCCAGCAGCTTTGGCGGGGGGGCCCTGCCAGATACGCAGTATTTT. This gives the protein CASSFGGGALPDTQYF.

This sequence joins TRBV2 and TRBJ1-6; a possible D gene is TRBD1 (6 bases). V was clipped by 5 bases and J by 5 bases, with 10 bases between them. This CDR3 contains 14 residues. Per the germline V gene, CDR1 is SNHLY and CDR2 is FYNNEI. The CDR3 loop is CASSQQGDNSPLHF. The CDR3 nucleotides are TGTGCCAGCAGTCAACAGGGAGATAATTCACCCCTCCACTTT. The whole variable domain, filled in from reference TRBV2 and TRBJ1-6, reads EPEVTQTPSHQVTQMGQEVILRCVPISNHLYFYWYRQILGQKVEFLVSFYNNEISEKSEIFDDQFSVERPDGSNFTLKIRSTKLEDSAMYFCASSQQGDNSPLHFGNGTRLTVT.

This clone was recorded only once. DNA of the CDR3: TGTGCCAGTTGGCAGGGGTCTGCAACTAATGAAAAACTGTTTTTT. It specifies CASWQGSATNEKLFF. The chain joins TRBV19 to TRBJ1-4, with D perhaps matching TRBD1 (6 bases). V was trimmed by 8 bases and J by 0 bases, leaving 13 bases between them. The CDR3 runs to 15 residues. Germline CDR1 and CDR2: LNHDA and SQIVND (reference sequence).

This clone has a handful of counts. The CDR3 DNA is TGTGCCAGCAGCCAGACCCACCCGGGGGCCGGGGAGCTGTTTTTT. As protein: CASSQTHPGAGELFF. The genes are TRBV14 and TRBJ2-2; D may be TRBD2 (6 bases). Per germline, CDR1 SGHDN and CDR2 FVKESK. The V end lost 3 bases, the J end lost 6 bases, and 14 bases lay between the germline ends. The CDR3 has 15 residues.

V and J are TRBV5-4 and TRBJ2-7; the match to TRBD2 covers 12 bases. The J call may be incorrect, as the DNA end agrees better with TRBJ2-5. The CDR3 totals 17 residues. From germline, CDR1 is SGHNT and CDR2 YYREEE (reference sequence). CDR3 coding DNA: TGTGCCAGCAGCTTGCCCTTGACTAGCGGGGGAGGGGAGACCCAGTACTTC. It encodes CASSLPLTSGGGETQYF.

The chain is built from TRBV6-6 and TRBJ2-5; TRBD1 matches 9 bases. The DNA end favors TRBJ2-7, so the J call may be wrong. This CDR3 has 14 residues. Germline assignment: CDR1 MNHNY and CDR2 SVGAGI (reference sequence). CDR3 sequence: CASSYSTGGYEQYF. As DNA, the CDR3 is TGTGCCAGCAGTTACTCGACAGGGGGATACGAGCAGTACTTC.

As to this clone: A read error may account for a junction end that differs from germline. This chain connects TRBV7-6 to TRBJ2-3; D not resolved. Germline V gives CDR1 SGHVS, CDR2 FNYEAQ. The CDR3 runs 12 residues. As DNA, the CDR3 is TGTGCCAGCAGCCCTGAGCGAGATACGCAATATTTT. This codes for CASSPERDTQYF.

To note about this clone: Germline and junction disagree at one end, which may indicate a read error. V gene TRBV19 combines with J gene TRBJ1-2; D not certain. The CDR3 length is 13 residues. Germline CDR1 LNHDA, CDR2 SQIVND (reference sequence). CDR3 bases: TGTGCCAGTAGTATTTTAACTAACTATGGCCACACCTTC. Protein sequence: CASSILTNYGHTF.

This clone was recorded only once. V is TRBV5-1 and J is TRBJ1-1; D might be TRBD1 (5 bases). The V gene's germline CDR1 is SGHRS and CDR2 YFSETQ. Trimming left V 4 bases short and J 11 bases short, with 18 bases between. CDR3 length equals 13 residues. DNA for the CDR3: TGCGCCAGCAGCCCCCGGGACTCTAAGGGGGCTTTCTTT. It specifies CASSPRDSKGAFF.

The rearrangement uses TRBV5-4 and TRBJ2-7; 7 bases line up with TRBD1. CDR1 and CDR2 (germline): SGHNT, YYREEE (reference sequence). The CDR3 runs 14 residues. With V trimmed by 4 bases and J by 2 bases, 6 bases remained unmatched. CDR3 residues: CASSPRDSPYEQYF. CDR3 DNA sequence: TGTGCCAGCAGCCCCAGGGACAGCCCCTACGAGCAGTACTTC.

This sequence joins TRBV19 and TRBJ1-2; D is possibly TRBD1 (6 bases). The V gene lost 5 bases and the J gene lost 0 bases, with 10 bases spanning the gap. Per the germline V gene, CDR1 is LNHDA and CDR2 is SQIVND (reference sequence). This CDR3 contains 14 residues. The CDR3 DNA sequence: TGTGCCAGTAGTCAACAGGGTGCTAACTATGGCTACACCTTC. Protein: CASSQQGANYGYTF. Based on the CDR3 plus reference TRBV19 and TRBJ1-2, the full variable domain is DGGITQSPKYLFRKEGQNVTLSCEQNLNHDAMYWYRQDPGQGLRLIYYSQIVNDFQKGDIAEGYSVSREKKESFPLTVTSAQKNPTAFYLCASSQQGANYGYTFGSGTRLTVV.

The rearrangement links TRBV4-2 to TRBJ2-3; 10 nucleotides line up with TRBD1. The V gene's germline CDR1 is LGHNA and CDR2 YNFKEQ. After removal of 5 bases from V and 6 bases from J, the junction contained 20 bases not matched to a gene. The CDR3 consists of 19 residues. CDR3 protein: CASSVMGQGSPDQGDTQYF. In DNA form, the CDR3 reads TGTGCCAGCAGCGTGATGGGACAGGGGTCCCCCGACCAGGGTGATACGCAGTATTTT.

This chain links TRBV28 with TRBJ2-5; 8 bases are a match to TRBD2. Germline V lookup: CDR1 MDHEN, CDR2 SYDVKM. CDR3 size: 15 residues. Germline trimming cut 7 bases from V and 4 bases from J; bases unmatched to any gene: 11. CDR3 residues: CASNPGLGTRETQYF. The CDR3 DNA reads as TGTGCCAGCAATCCGGGACTAGGGACTCGAGAGACCCAGTACTTC. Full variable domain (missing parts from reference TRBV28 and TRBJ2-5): DVKVTQSSRYLVKRTGEKVFLECVQDMDHENMFWYRQDPGLGLRLIYFSYDVKMKEKGDIPEGYSVSREKKERFSLILESASTNQTSMYLCASNPGLGTRETQYFGPGTRLLVL.

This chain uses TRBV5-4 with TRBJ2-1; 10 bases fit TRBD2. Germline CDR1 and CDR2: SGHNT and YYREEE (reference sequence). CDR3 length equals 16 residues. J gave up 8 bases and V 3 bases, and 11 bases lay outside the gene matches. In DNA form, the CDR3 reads TGTGCCAGCAGCTCGCCGGGACAGCGGGGGGGTGATGAGCAGTTCTTC. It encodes CASSSPGQRGGDEQFF.

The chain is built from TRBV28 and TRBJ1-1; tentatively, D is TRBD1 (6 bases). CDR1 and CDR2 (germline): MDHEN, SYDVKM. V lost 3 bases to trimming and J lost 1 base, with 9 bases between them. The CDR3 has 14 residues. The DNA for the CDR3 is TGTGCCAGCAGTTTGTCCAGGGGGAACACTGAAGCTTTCTTT. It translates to CASSLSRGNTEAFF. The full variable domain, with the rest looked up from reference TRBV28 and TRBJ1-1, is DVKVTQSSRYLVKRTGEKVFLECVQDMDHENMFWYRQDPGLGLRLIYFSYDVKMKEKGDIPEGYSVSREKKERFSLILESASTNQTSMYLCASSLSRGNTEAFFGQGTRLTVV.

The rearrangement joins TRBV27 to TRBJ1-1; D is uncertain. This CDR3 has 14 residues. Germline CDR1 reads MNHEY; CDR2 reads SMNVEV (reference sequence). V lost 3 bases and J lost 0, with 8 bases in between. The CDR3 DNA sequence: TGTGCCAGCAGTTTCGGAGGGATGAACACTGAAGCTTTCTTT. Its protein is CASSFGGMNTEAFF.

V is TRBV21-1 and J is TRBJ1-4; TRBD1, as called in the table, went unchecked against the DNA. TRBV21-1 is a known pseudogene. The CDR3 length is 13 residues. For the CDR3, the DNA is TGTGCCAGCAGACTCAGGGGCGGCGAAAAACTGTTTTTT. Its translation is CASRLRGGEKLFF.

CDR3 bases: TGTGCCAGCAGCGGACAGGGGGCGACTGACGAGCAGTACTTC. It is translated as CASSGQGATDEQYF. V gene TRBV13 combines with J gene TRBJ2-7; 11 bases agree with TRBD1. Germline-derived CDR1 and CDR2 are PRHDT and FYEKMQ (reference sequence). The CDR3 is 14 residues long. With 5 bases clipped from V and 5 bases from J, the junction kept 5 bases outside the gene matches.

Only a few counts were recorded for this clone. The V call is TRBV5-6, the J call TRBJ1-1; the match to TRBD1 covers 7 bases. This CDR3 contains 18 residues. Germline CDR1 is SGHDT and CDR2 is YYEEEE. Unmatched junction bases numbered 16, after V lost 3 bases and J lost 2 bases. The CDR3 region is CASSWTWVATGANTEAFF. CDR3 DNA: TGTGCCAGCAGCTGGACTTGGGTCGCCACAGGGGCAAACACTGAAGCTTTCTTT. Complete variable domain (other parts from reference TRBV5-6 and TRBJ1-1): DAGVTQSPTHLIKTRGQQVTLRCSPKSGHDTVSWYQQALGQGPQFIFQYYEEEERQRGNFPDRFSGHQFPNYSSELNVNALLLGDSALYLCASSWTWVATGANTEAFFGQGTRLTVV.

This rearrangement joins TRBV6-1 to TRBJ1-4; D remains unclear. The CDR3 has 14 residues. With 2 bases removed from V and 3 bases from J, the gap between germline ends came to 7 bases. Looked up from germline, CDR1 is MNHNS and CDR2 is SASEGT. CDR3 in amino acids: CASSEWASNEKLFF. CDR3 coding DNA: TGTGCCAGCAGTGAATGGGCCTCTAATGAAAAACTGTTTTTT.

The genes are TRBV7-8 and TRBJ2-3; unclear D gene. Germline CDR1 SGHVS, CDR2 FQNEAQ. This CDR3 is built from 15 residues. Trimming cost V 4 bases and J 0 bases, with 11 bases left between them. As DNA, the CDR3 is TGTGCCAGCAGCTGGTCGGTTTTGAGCACAGATACGCAGTATTTT. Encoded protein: CASSWSVLSTDTQYF.

CDR3 coding DNA: TGTGCCAGTAGTATTATAGCGGGGGGATCCAAAAACATTCAGTACTTC. It codes for CASSIIAGGSKNIQYF. V and J are TRBV19 and TRBJ2-4, with 10 bases fitting TRBD2. The V segment lost 3 bases and the J segment 2 bases; nucleotides outside the gene matches: 4. Germline V lookup: CDR1 LNHDA, CDR2 SQIVND (reference sequence). The CDR3 contains 16 residues.

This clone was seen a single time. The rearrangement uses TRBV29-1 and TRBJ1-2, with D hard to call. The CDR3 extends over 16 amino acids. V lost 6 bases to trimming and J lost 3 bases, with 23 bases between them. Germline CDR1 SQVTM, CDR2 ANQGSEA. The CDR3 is CSVRGNTDRADYGYTF. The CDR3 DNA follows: TGCAGCGTCCGGGGTAATACCGACCGCGCCGACTATGGCTACACCTTC.

The CDR3 nucleotides are TGCGCCAGCAGCCAAGGGGCTAGCGGGGGAGTTACCTACGAGCAGTACTTC. Its translation: CASSQGASGGVTYEQYF. The chain recombines TRBV4-1 with TRBJ2-7, with 10 bases identical to TRBD2. The germline gives CDR1 MGHRA, CDR2 YSYEKL. The CDR3 is 17 amino acids. V lost 1 base and J lost 2; bases outside the gene matches: 8.

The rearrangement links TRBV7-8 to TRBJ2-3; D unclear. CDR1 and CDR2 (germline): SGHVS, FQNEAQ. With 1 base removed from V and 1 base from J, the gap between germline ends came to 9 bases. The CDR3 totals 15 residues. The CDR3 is CASSLDGQGTDTQYF. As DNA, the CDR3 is TGTGCCAGCAGCTTAGACGGCCAGGGCACAGATACGCAGTATTTT.